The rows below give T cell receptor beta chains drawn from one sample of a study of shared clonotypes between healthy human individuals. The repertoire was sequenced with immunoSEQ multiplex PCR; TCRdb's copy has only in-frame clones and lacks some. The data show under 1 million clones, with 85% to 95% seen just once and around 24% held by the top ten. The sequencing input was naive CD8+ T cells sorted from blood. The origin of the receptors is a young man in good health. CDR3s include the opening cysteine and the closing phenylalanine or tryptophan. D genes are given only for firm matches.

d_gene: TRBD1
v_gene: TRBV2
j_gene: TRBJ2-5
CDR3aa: CASRAGQGGRETQYF

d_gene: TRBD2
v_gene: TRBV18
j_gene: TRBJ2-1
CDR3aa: CASSPLPGLAAPEQFF

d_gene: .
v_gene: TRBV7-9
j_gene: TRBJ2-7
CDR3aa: CASSFPTAASYEQYF

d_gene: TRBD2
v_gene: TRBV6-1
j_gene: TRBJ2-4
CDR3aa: CASSESLAGGFYNIQYF

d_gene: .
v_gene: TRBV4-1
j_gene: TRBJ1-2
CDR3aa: CASSQEPWGADGYTF

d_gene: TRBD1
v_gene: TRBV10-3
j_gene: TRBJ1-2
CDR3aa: CAISETTGGAGYGYTF

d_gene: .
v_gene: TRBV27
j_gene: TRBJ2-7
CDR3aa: CASSVDTGSYEQYF

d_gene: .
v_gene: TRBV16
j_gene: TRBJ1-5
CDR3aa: CASSQSPGNGQPQHF

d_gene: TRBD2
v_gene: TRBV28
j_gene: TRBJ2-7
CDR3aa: CASSTERGASYEQYF

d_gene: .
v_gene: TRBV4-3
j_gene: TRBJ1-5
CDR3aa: CASRGTGARNQPQHF

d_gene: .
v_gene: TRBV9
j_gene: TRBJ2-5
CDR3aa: CASSVGGSTISFQETQYF

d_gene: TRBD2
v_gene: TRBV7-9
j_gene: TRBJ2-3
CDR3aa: CASSLAPGRGTDTQYF

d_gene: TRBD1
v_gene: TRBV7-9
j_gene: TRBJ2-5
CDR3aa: CASRLPSGTGDFQTQYF

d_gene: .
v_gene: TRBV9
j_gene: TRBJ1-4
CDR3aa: CASSATGSGNEKLFF

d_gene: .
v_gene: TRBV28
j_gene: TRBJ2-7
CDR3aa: CASTPSVGAYEQYF

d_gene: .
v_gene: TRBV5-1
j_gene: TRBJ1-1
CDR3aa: CASSPDRGTEAFF

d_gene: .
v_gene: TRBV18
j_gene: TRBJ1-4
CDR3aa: CASSQRRTNEKLFF

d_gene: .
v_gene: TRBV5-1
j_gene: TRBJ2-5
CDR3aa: CASSLSGGWETQYF

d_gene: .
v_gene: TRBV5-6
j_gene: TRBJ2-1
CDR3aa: CASSSEGRSNNEQFF

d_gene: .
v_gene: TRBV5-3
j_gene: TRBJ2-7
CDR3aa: CARRPPFSGTQTYEQYF

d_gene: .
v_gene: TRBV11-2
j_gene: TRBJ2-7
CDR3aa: CASSFASGSSYEQYF